This is a list of T cell receptor beta chains from one sample in a study of Graves' ophthalmopathy and Graves' hyperthyroidism. MiXCR was run by TCRdb on the multiplex PCR reads, yielding one entry per CDR3 protein. The sample has about 1.1 million distinct CDR3 sequences; 35% to 40% are singletons. Sequenced sample: peripheral blood or thyroid tissue (not recorded which). These receptors all come from an adult man with Graves' hyperthyroidism. CDR3s include the opening cysteine and the closing phenylalanine or tryptophan. A D gene is named only where the DNA matches it firmly. Size is omitted from some rows. Given values are once, few, many or a class for expanded clones.

v_call	clone_size	j_call	cdr3_length	d_call	cdr3_aa	cdr3_nt
TRBV29-1	.	TRBJ1-4	11	.	CSAVGNEKLFF	TGCAGCGCGGTAGGGAATGAAAAACTGTTTTTT
TRBV9	.	TRBJ2-6	16	TRBD1	CASSVAGGAGANVLTF	TGTGCCAGCAGCGTAGCAGGGGGCGCAGGGGCCAACGTCCTGACTTTC
TRBV24-1	.	TRBJ1-2	13	.	CATSADRNYGYTF	TGTGCCACCAGTGCGGACCGGAACTATGGCTACACCTTC
TRBV20-1	few	TRBJ2-7	12	.	CSARGMSTEQYF	TGCAGTGCTCGCGGGATGTCTACCGAGCAGTACTTC
TRBV7-9	many	TRBJ2-7	17	TRBD2	CASSRGGLAGVSYEQYF	TGTGCCAGCAGCCGGGGGGGACTAGCGGGAGTCTCCTACGAGCAGTACTTC
TRBV10-2	.	TRBJ1-2	13	.	CASSRREKNGYTF	TGCGCCAGCAGTCGACGGGAGAAGAATGGCTACACCTTC
TRBV7-9	.	TRBJ2-1	17	TRBD2	CASSFPVSGGGNNEQFF	TGTGCCAGCAGCTTCCCCGTTAGCGGGGGGGGTAACAATGAGCAGTTCTTC
TRBV4-1	.	TRBJ1-4	15	TRBD1	CASSQVGTGNEKLFF	TGCGCCAGCAGCCAAGTTGGGACAGGGAACGAAAAACTGTTTTTT
TRBV10-3	.	TRBJ2-5	15	.	CASSDGTVYQETQYF	TGTGCCAGCAGTGACGGGACGGTGTACCAAGAGACCCAGTACTTC
TRBV6-1	few	TRBJ2-7	16	.	CASSALIPQVSYEQYF	TGTGCCAGCAGTGCCCTCATACCACAGGTCTCCTACGAGCAGTACTTC